Listed below are T cell receptor beta chains from one sample, sequenced in a study of T-cell reconstitution after alpha-beta-depleted transplantation in children. TCRdb used MiXCR to reprocess the PCR reads, holding one entry per CDR3 protein. The table shows 670,000 or so distinct CDR3 sequences, with 10% to 15% occurring only once. Material: PBMCs, obtained before TCRalphabeta/CD19-depleted stem cell transplant. The receptor set was obtained from a girl aged 2 to 9 with congenital amegakaryocytic thrombocytopenia, due to receive a stem cell transplant. Each CDR3 is given with its conserved first and last residue. D genes are given only for firm matches. The size of a clone is reported for some rows only, either as once, few or many, or as a class for expanded clones.

cdr3_length j_call d_call clone_size v_call cdr3_aa cdr3_nt
14 TRBJ2-5 NA few TRBV11-1 CASSSDGLRGTQYF TGTGCCAGCAGCTCGGACGGGCTACGGGGGACCCAGTACTTC
13 TRBJ2-7 NA many TRBV20-1 CSAREPPGAEQYF TGCAGTGCTAGAGAGCCTCCGGGGGCCGAGCAGTACTTC
14 TRBJ2-7 NA many TRBV20-1 CSARGGVSSYEQYF TGCAGTGCTAGAGGTGGGGTATCTTCCTACGAGCAGTACTTC
13 TRBJ1-2 NA few TRBV20-1 CSARVWEQTGYTF TGCAGTGCTAGAGTTTGGGAGCAGACGGGCTACACCTTC
16 TRBJ2-3 TRBD2 few TRBV7-8 CASSLGRAGDTDTQYF TGTGCCAGCAGCTTAGGAAGGGCGGGAGATACAGATACGCAGTATTTT
15 TRBJ2-1 NA many TRBV21-1 CASSKGLAGDNEQFF TGTGCCAGCAGCAAAGGACTAGCGGGAGACAATGAGCAGTTCTTC
14 TRBJ1-1 NA NA TRBV30 CAWTITTGLTEAFF TGTGCCTGGACCATCACAACAGGGCTCACTGAAGCTTTCTTT
17 TRBJ2-3 NA few TRBV5-1 CASSLGARLSRADTQYF TGCGCCAGCAGCTTGGGGGCCCGTCTAAGCCGGGCAGATACGCAGTATTTT
14 TRBJ2-7 TRBD2 few TRBV29-1 CSVEGLAGIYEQYF TGCAGCGTTGAAGGACTAGCGGGAATTTACGAGCAGTACTTC
14 TRBJ2-1 NA many TRBV10-1 CASSDLDFYNEQFF TGCGCCAGCAGTGACCTGGACTTCTACAATGAGCAGTTCTTC
15 TRBJ2-5 TRBD2 few TRBV12-3/TRBV12-4 CASSDPGLREETQYF TGTGCCAGCAGTGACCCGGGACTACGAGAAGAGACCCAGTACTTC
16 TRBJ2-7 TRBD2 few TRBV3-1 CASSQGGLAGVYEQYF TGTGCCAGCAGCCAAGGGGGACTAGCGGGCGTCTACGAGCAGTACTTC
14 TRBJ2-3 TRBD1 many TRBV29-1 CSVAGTGASDTQYF TGCAGCGTGGCCGGGACAGGGGCATCAGATACGCAGTATTTT
16 TRBJ2-3 NA many TRBV27 CASSLLSREGTDTQYF TGTGCCAGCAGTTTATTGTCGCGGGAAGGCACAGATACGCAGTATTTT
16 TRBJ2-7 TRBD2 NA TRBV7-2 CASSLVAGLAAYEQYF TGTGCCAGCAGCCTAGTAGCCGGACTAGCAGCCTACGAGCAGTACTTC
14 TRBJ2-7 TRBD1 NA TRBV29-1 CSVGQGSRGYEQYF TGCAGCGTCGGACAGGGCAGTAGAGGGTACGAGCAGTACTTC
16 TRBJ2-4 NA few TRBV4-2 CASSQDGGLAKNIQYF TGTGCCAGCAGCCAAGACGGGGGGCTAGCCAAAAACATTCAGTACTTC
15 TRBJ1-1 TRBD1 NA TRBV7-9 CASSRLGQGVTEAFF TGTGCCAGCAGTCGACTGGGACAGGGAGTCACTGAAGCTTTCTTT
15 TRBJ2-7 TRBD1 many TRBV16 CASSQGGQWSYEQYF TGTGCCAGCAGCCAAGGGGGACAGTGGTCCTACGAGCAGTACTTC
15 TRBJ1-4 NA few TRBV28 CASSYAGGVNEKLFF TGTGCCAGCAGTTACGCAGGAGGGGTTAATGAAAAACTGTTTTTT
15 TRBJ2-7 TRBD2 many TRBV10-3 CAISSGTSGGYEQYF TGTGCCATCAGCTCCGGGACTAGCGGGGGATACGAGCAGTACTTC
17 TRBJ1-1 TRBD1 few TRBV7-9 CASSYRGGLSWNTEAFF TGTGCCAGCAGCTACAGGGGCGGCCTGTCATGGAACACTGAAGCTTTCTTT
15 TRBJ2-1 TRBD2 many TRBV27 CASSLSTSGNNEQFF TGTGCCAGCAGTTTATCGACTAGCGGTAACAATGAGCAGTTCTTC
17 TRBJ1-1 NA many TRBV9 CASSVRLGTGMNTEAFF TGTGCCAGCAGCGTAAGATTAGGGACGGGCATGAACACTGAAGCTTTCTTT
15 TRBJ2-1 NA many TRBV20-1 CSARDLPGTYNEQFF TGCAGTGCTAGAGATCTGCCGGGCACCTACAATGAGCAGTTCTTC
14 TRBJ2-7 NA few TRBV20-1 CSAREGDGHYEQYF TGCAGTGCTAGAGAAGGAGACGGGCACTACGAGCAGTACTTC
18 TRBJ2-6 NA few TRBV5-1 CASRLTGLISSGANVLTF TGCGCCAGCCGTCTTACAGGGCTGATTAGCTCTGGGGCCAACGTCCTGACTTTC
14 TRBJ2-1 TRBD1 NA TRBV20-1 CSAAGTVDYNEQFF TGCAGTGCAGCCGGGACAGTCGACTACAATGAGCAGTTCTTC
13 TRBJ2-3 TRBD2 many TRBV20-1 CSARPAGEDTQYF TGCAGTGCTAGGCCGGCGGGAGAAGATACGCAGTATTTT
16 TRBJ1-5 NA NA TRBV6-2/TRBV6-3 CASSYMASSYTDTQHF TGTGCCAGCAGTTACATGGCTAGCTCTTACACAGATACGCAGCATTTT
13 TRBJ2-5 NA many TRBV5-1 CASSAGNEETQYF TGCGCCAGCAGCGCCGGTAATGAAGAGACCCAGTACTTC
12 TRBJ2-1 NA many TRBV4-2 CASSQEVLEQFF TGTGCCAGCAGCCAAGAAGTCCTGGAGCAGTTCTTC
15 TRBJ2-1 NA NA TRBV2 CASSPRVRAPNEQFF TGTGCCAGCAGCCCCAGGGTCAGGGCACCCAATGAGCAGTTCTTC
17 TRBJ2-2 NA many TRBV5-1 CASSYPLRGLNTGELFF TGCGCCAGCAGCTACCCACTCAGGGGCCTGAACACCGGGGAGCTGTTTTTT
17 TRBJ2-1 TRBD2 many TRBV7-2 CASSPQTSPGSYNEQFF TGTGCCAGCAGCCCCCAGACTAGCCCGGGGTCCTACAATGAGCAGTTCTTC
17 TRBJ2-2 NA NA TRBV27 CASSFVSDLLNTGELVF TGTGCCAGCAGTTTTGTATCCGATCTCTTAAACACCGGGGAGCTGGTTTTT
14 TRBJ2-3 TRBD2 NA TRBV10-3 CASRVEGGPDTQYF TGTGCCAGCAGAGTGGAGGGAGGGCCTGATACGCAGTATTTT
15 TRBJ2-3 NA NA TRBV4-1 CASSPIALSTDTQYF TGCGCCAGCAGCCCGATAGCGCTTAGCACAGATACGCAGTATTTT
12 TRBJ1-5 NA many TRBV28 CASSLNNQPQHF TGTGCCAGCAGTTTAAACAATCAGCCCCAGCATTTT
14 TRBJ1-1 NA few TRBV27 CASGSYHQNTEAFF TGTGCCAGCGGATCGTATCACCAGAACACTGAAGCTTTCTTT
15 TRBJ2-1 TRBD2 few TRBV20-1 CSAVPGLAGNNEQFF TGCAGTGCGGTTCCGGGACTAGCGGGAAACAATGAGCAGTTCTTC
13 TRBJ2-7 NA NA TRBV14 CASSQGHGYEQYF TGTGCCAGCAGCCAGGGACATGGCTACGAGCAGTACTTC
14 TRBJ1-2 NA NA TRBV5-7 CASSSGLPNYGYTF TGTGCCAGCAGCTCCGGATTGCCTAACTATGGCTACACCTTC
15 TRBJ2-1 NA many TRBV2 CASRETSLIGDEQFF TGTGCCAGCAGAGAGACTAGTCTTATAGGGGATGAGCAGTTCTTC
14 TRBJ2-1 TRBD1 many TRBV5-1 CASSHGQGINEQFF TGCGCCAGCAGTCATGGACAGGGGATTAATGAGCAGTTCTTC
14 TRBJ2-2 TRBD2 many TRBV20-1 CSAKTSGTTGELFF TGCAGTGCTAAGACTAGCGGGACGACCGGGGAGCTGTTTTTT
15 TRBJ2-3 TRBD2 many TRBV4-1 CASSQSAGAADTQYF TGCGCCAGCAGCCAATCGGCGGGAGCTGCAGATACGCAGTATTTT
15 TRBJ2-7 NA NA TRBV25-1 CASSESASQKYEQYF TGTGCCAGCAGTGAATCGGCTAGTCAGAAGTACGAGCAGTACTTC
14 TRBJ2-7 NA NA TRBV7-9 CASSFTDQKYEQYF TGTGCCAGCAGCTTCACAGACCAGAAGTACGAGCAGTACTTC
16 TRBJ2-5 NA many TRBV5-1 CASSTRGGVGQETQYF TGCGCCAGCAGCACGAGAGGGGGAGTGGGCCAAGAGACCCAGTACTTC
17 TRBJ2-3 TRBD2 few TRBV5-1 CASSWGASGSISDTQYF TGCGCCAGCAGCTGGGGGGCTAGCGGGAGTATCTCAGATACGCAGTATTTT
16 TRBJ2-1 TRBD2 many TRBV7-2 CASSLDPSGPYNEQFF TGTGCCAGCAGCTTAGATCCTAGCGGGCCCTACAATGAGCAGTTCTTC
12 TRBJ1-1 NA few TRBV29-1 CSAVTQNTEAFF TGCAGCGCCGTGACACAGAACACTGAAGCTTTCTTT
15 TRBJ2-7 TRBD1 NA TRBV7-9 CASSFAGTENYEQYF TGTGCCAGCAGCTTCGCCGGGACAGAAAACTACGAGCAGTACTTC
14 TRBJ2-5 TRBD2 few TRBV24-1 CATSESSGAKTQYF TGTGCCACCAGTGAGTCTAGCGGGGCAAAGACCCAGTACTTC
16 TRBJ2-3 NA many TRBV7-6 CASTRWLRDGTDTQYF TGTGCCAGCACCCGATGGCTGCGGGATGGCACAGATACGCAGTATTTT
13 TRBJ2-2 NA many TRBV7-3 CASSLLASGELFF TGTGCCAGCAGCTTATTGGCGTCCGGGGAGCTGTTTTTT
15 TRBJ2-7 TRBD1 NA TRBV5-1 CASSIGTGTSYEQYF TGCGCCAGCAGCATCGGGACAGGAACCTCCTACGAGCAGTACTTC
15 TRBJ2-2 TRBD1 NA TRBV5-1 CASSEGQEYTGELFF TGCGCCAGCAGCGAGGGACAGGAATACACCGGGGAGCTGTTTTTT
18 TRBJ2-1 NA many TRBV20-1 CSARDLPGSRTAHNEQFF TGCAGTGCTAGAGATCTCCCCGGGAGCCGTACAGCCCACAATGAGCAGTTCTTC